This T cell receptor (beta chain) was documented in a study of beta chain features in type 1 diabetes. Across the whole study: The examined sorted cells totaled fewer than 140 million across samples. Overall study results and limits: The naive, central memory and Treg TCRB repertoires looked more alike in patients than they did in healthy donors. Individuals with type 1 diabetes displayed fewer insertions and more deletions at VDJ junctions.

This CDR3 has 14 residues. In germline, CDR1 is SGHDN, CDR2 FVKESK. Expressed TCRB transcripts were sequenced after all isolated RNA was converted to cDNA. The average output of naive, central memory and regulatory T cell samples was several million reads. Assay: immunoSEQ multiplex PCR; the TCRdb copy retains only in-frame clones and omits some. The repertoire holds around 200,000 clones, with around an eighth as singletons. Turning to this clone: Its antigen is unidentified. The junction does not match germline at one end; this may be a read error.

The clonotype originates from a woman aged 18-35 years in good health. The sample comprised central memory CD4+ T cells from blood. V is TRBV14 and J is TRBJ2-7, with 15 positions matching TRBD2. The CDR3 DNA sequence: TGTGCCAGCAGCATACAAGGGACTAGCGGGAGGAGGAACTTC. It is translated as CASSIQGTSGRRNF.